This T cell receptor beta chain comes out of a study of beta chain features in type 1 diabetes. Study-level results: Naive, central memory and Treg TCRB repertoires seemed to resemble each other more closely in patients than they did in healthy donors.

Investigators reverse transcribed all isolated RNA, so they sequenced expressed TCRB transcripts. Some clones are missing from TCRdb's copy, which holds only in-frame ones; the method was immunoSEQ multiplex PCR. The data show hundreds of thousands of clones, 30% seen once. V shed 0 bases and J shed 2 bases, with 3 bases lying between them. Germline lookup yields CDR1 SGHRS and CDR2 YFSETQ. The CDR3 spans 13 residues. The authors sorted CD4+ naive, central memory, regulatory and stem cell-like memory cells via CD45RO/CCR7/CD25/CD127/CD95/CD27. This clone was counted only a few times. What it binds is unknown.

The sample taken for sequencing was naive CD4+ T cells from blood. This rearrangement joins TRBV5-1 to TRBJ2-1; D remains ambiguous. This clonotype was obtained from a man aged 18 to 29 in good health. The CDR3 DNA reads TGCGCCAGCAGCTTGGACACCTACAATGAGCAGTTCTTC. Translation: CASSLDTYNEQFF.